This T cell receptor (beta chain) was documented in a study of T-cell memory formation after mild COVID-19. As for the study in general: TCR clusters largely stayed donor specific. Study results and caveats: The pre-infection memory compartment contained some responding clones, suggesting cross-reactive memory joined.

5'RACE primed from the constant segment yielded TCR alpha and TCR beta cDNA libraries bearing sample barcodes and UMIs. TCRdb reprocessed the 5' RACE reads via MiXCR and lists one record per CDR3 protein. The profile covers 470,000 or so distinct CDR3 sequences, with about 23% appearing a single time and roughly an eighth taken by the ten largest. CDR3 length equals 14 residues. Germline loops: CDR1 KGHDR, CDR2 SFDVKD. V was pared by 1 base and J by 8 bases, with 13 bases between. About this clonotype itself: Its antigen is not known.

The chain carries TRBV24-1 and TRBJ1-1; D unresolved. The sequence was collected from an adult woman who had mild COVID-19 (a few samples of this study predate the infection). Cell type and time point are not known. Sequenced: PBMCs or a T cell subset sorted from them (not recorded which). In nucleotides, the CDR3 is TGTGCCACCAGTGATTTACCAGGTGTCAAAGAAGCTTTCTTT. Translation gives CATSDLPGVKEAFF.